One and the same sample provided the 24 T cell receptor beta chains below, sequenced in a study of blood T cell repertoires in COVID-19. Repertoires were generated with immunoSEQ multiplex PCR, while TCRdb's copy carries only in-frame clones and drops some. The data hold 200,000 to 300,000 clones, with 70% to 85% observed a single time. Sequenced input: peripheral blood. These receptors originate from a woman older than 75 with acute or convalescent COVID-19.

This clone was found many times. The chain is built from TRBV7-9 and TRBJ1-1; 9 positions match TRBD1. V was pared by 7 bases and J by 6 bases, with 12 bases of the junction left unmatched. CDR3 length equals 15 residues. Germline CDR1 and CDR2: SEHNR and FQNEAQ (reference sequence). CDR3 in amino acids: CASTRQGEGLAEAFF. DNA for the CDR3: TGTGCCAGCACCCGACAGGGGGAAGGTTTGGCTGAAGCTTTCTTT.

The CDR3 coding sequence is TGTGCCAGCAGTCTCGGAGGGAGGGACACCATATATTTT. Translated: CASSLGGRDTIYF. The chain is built from TRBV6-5 and TRBJ1-3, with D unresolved. CDR1 and CDR2 (germline): MNHEY, SVGAGI. The V gene lost 5 bases and the J gene lost 8 bases, with 13 bases spanning the gap. The CDR3 runs 13 residues.

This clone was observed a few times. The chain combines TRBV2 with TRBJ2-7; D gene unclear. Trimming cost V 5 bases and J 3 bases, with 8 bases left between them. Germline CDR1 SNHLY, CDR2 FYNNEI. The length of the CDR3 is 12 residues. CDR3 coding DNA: TGTGCCAGCAGTCAGGTAGACTACGAGCAGTACTTC. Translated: CASSQVDYEQYF.

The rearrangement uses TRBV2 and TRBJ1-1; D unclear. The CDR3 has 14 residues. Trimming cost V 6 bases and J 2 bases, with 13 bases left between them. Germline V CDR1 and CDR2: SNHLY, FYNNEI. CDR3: CASRSGTLNTEAFF. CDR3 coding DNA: TGTGCCAGCAGGTCAGGAACCTTAAACACTGAAGCTTTCTTT. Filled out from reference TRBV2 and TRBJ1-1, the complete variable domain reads EPEVTQTPSHQVTQMGQEVILRCVPISNHLYFYWYRQILGQKVEFLVSFYNNEISEKSEIFDDQFSVERPDGSNFTLKIRSTKLEDSAMYFCASRSGTLNTEAFFGQGTRLTVV.

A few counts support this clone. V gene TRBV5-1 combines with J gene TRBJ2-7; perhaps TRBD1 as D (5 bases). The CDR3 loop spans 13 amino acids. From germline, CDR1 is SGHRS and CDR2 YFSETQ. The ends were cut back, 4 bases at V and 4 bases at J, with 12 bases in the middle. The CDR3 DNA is TGCGCCAGCAGCCTCGGACACAAATACGAGCAGTACTTC. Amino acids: CASSLGHKYEQYF.

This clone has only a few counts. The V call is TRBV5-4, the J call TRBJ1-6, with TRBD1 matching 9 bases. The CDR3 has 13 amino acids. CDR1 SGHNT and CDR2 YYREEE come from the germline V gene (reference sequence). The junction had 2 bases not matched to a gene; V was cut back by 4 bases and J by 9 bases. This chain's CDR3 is CASSAQGASPLHF. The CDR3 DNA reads TGTGCCAGCAGCGCACAGGGGGCTTCACCCCTCCACTTT.

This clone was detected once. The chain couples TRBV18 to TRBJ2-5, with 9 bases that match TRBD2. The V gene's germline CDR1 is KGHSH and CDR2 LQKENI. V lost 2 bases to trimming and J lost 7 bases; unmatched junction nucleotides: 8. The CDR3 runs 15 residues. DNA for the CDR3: TGTGCCAGCTCACCAAGGGCTAGCGGGGTGAGGACCCAGTACTTC. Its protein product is CASSPRASGVRTQYF. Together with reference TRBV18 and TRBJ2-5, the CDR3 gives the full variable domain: NAGVMQNPRHLVRRRGQEARLRCSPMKGHSHVYWYRQLPEEGLKFMVYLQKENIIDESGMPKERFSAEFPKEGPSILRIQQVVRGDSAAYFCASSPRASGVRTQYFGPGTRLLVL.

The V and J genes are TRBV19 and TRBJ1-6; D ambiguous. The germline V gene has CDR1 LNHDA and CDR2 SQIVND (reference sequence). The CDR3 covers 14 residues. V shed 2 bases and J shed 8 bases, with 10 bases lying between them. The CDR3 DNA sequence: TGTGCCAGTAGTATAAGAGAGATTGATTCACCCCTCCACTTT. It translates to CASSIREIDSPLHF.

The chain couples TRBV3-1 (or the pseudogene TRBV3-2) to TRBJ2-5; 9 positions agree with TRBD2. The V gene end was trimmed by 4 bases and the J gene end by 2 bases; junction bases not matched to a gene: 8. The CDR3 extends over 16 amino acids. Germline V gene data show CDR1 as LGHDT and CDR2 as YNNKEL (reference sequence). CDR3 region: CASSLGRGGLQETQYF. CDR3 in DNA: TGTGCCAGCAGCCTAGGGCGGGGGGGGCTTCAAGAGACCCAGTACTTC.

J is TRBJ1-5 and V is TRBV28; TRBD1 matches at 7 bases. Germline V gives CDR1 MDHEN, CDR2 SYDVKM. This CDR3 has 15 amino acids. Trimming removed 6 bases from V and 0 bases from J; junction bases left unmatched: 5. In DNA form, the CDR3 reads TGTGCCAGCAGACCCTGGACAGGTAGCAATCAGCCCCAGCATTTT. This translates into CASRPWTGSNQPQHF.

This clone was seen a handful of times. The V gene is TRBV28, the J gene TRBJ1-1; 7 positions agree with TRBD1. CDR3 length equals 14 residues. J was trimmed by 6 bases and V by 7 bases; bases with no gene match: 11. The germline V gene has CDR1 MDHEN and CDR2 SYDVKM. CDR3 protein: CASIWTGLKSEAFF. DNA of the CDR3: TGTGCCAGCATTTGGACAGGTCTTAAGTCTGAAGCTTTCTTT.

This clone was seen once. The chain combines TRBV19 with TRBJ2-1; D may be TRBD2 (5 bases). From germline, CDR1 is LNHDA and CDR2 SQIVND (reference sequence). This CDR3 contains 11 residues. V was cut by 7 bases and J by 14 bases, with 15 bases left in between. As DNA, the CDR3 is TGTGCCAGTAAGTCCGGACTCCAGGAGTTCTTC. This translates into CASKSGLQEFF.

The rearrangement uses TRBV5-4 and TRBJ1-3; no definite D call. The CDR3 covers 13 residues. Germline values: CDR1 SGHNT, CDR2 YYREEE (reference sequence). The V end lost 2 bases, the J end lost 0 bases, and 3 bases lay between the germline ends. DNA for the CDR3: TGTGCCAGCAGCTTCCTCTCTGGAAACACCATATATTTT. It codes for CASSFLSGNTIYF.

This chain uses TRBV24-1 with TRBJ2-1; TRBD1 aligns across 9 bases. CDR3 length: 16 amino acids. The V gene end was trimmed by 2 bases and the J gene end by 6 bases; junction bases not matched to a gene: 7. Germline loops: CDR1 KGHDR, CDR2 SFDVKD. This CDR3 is CATSDSGTGRGNEQFF. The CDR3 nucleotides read TGTGCCACCAGTGATTCGGGGACAGGGAGGGGCAATGAGCAGTTCTTC.

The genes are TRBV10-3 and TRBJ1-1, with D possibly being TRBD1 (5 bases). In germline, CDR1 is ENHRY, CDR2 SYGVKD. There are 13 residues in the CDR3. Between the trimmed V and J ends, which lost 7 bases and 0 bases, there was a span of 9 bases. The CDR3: CAINDRMNTEAFF. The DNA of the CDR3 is TGTGCCATCAATGACAGAATGAACACTGAAGCTTTCTTT.

The CDR3 here is CASSWRDGSNTEAFF. CDR3 coding DNA: TGCGCCAGCAGCTGGAGGGACGGTTCGAACACTGAAGCTTTCTTT. The V call is TRBV5-1, the J call TRBJ1-1; weak D call: TRBD1 (5 bases). This CDR3 spans 15 amino acids. Germline lookup yields CDR1 SGHRS and CDR2 YFSETQ. V was trimmed by 3 bases and J by 1 base, leaving 13 bases between them.

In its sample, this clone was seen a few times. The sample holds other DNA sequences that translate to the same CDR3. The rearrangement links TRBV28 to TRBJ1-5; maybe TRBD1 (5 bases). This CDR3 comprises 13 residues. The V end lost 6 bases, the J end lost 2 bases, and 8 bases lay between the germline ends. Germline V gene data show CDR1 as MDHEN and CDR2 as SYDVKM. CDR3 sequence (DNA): TGTGCCAGCAGGCCGGGGGGCAATCAGCCCCAGCATTTT. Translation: CASRPGGNQPQHF.

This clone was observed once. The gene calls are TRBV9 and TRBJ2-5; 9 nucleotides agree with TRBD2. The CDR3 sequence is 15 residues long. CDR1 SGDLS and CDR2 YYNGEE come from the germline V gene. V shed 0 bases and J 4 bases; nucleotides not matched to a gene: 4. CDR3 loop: CASSVVAGAGETQYF. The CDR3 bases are TGTGCCAGCAGCGTAGTAGCGGGGGCGGGAGAGACCCAGTACTTC.

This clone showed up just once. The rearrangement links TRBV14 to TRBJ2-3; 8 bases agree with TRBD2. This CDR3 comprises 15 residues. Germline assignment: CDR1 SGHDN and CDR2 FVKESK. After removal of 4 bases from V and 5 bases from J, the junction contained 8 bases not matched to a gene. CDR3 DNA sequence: TGTGCCAGCAGCCCCGGGAGGGGGAGGAGAGATACGCAGTATTTT. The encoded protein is CASSPGRGRRDTQYF.

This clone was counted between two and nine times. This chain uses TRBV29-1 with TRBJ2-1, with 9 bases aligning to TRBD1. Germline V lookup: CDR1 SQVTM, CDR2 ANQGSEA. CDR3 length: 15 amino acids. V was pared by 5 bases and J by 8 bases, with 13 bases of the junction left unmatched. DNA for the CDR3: TGCAGCGTTATCGCGGGACAGGGTGCCATCTATGAGCAGTTCTTC. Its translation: CSVIAGQGAIYEQFF.

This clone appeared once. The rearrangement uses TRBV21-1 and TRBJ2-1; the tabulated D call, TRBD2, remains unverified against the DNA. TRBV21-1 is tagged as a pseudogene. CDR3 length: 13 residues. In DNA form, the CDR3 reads TGTGCCAGCACAGCGGGGGACCCTCATGAGCAGTTCTTC. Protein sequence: CASTAGDPHEQFF.

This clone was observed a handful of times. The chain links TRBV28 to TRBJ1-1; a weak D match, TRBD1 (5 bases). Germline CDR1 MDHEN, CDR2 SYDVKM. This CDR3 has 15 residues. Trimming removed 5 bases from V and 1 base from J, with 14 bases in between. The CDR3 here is CASSPQRGQNTEAFF. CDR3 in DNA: TGTGCCAGCAGTCCCCAGCGGGGCCAGAACACTGAAGCTTTCTTT.

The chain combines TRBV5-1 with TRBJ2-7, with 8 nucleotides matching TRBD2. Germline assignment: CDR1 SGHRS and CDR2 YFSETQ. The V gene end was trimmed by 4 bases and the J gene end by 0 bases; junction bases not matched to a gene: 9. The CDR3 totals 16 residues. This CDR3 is CASSTVAGPSSYEQYF. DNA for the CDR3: TGCGCCAGCAGCACCGTAGCGGGGCCGAGCTCCTACGAGCAGTACTTC.

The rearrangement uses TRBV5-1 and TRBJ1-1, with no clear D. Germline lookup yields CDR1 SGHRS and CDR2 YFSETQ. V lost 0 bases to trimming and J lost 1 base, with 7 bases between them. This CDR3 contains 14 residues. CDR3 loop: CASSLDSQNTEAFF. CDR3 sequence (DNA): TGCGCCAGCAGCTTGGACAGTCAGAACACTGAAGCTTTCTTT.